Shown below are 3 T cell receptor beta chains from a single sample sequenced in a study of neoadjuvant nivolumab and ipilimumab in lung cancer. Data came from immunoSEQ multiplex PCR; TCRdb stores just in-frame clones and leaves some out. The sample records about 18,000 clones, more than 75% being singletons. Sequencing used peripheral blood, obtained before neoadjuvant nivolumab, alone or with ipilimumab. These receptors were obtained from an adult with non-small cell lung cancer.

CDR3 nucleotide sequence: TGCAGCGCTGGGACTAGCGGGAGGTTCGGCAATGAGCAGTTCTTC. The encoded protein is CSAGTSGRFGNEQFF. The genes are TRBV29-1 and TRBJ2-1, with 15 positions matching TRBD2. This CDR3 is 15 amino acids long. The junction had 7 bases not matched to a gene; V was cut back by 7 bases and J by 6 bases. Germline loops: CDR1 SQVTM, CDR2 ANQGSEA.

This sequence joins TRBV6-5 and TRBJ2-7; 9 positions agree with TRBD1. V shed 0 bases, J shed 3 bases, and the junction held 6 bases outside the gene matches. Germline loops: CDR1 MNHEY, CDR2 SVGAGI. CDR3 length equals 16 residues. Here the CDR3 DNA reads TGTGCCAGCAGTTACTCGACCGGGACAGGGAGCTACGAGCAGTACTTC. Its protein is CASSYSTGTGSYEQYF.

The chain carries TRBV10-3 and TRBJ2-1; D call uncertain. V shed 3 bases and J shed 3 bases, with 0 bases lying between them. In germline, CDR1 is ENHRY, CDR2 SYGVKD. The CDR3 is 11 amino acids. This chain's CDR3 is CAISDYNEQFF. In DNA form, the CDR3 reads TGTGCCATCAGTGACTACAATGAGCAGTTCTTC.